This TCR beta chain originates from a study of CD8 T cells in ankylosing spondylitis. The study, taken as a whole, reports: Reactive arthritis synovial fluid and blood were previously reported to contain some motif variants. Matched ankylosing spondylitis synovial fluid reportedly showed significant enrichment of disease-linked clones. A motif of several highly homologous TCR beta variants was seen as apparently characteristic of ankylosing spondylitis blood.

V lost 5 bases, J lost 0 bases, and 11 bases stayed unmatched. The CDR3 runs to 18 residues. A remark on this clonotype: Its antigen is as yet unknown.

Library preparation for TCR beta used quantitative 5'-RACE with molecular barcodes. TCRdb passed the 5' RACE reads through MiXCR, listing each CDR3 protein once. Of approximately 100,000 distinct CDR3 sequences listed, less than 25% are singletons. The TCR was taken from a male donor with ankylosing spondylitis. J is TRBJ2-2 and V is TRBV12-3 or TRBV12-4, with 8 bases identical to TRBD1. The sequencing sample was made of synovial fluid, either unsorted or a sorted T cell fraction (not recorded which). The CDR3 region is CASSAPGRQGSNTGELFF. The CDR3 bases are TGTGCCAGCAGTGCCCCGGGACGACAGGGGTCGAACACCGGGGAGCTGTTTTTT.